The 6 T cell receptor beta chains given below trace back to one sample, sequenced in a study of T cells in Graves' hyperthyroidism and ophthalmopathy. Template material for amplifying TCR beta CDR3 regions consisted of RNA transcripts. The study used the HTBI primer set for a first-round RT-PCR of the TCR CDR3. MiXCR, applied by TCRdb to the multiplex PCR reads, yields one record per CDR3 protein. The sample consists of 640,000 or so distinct CDR3 sequences, 11% to 15% of them appearing once. Sequenced sample: blood. Receptors were obtained from a woman aged 18-30 years with Graves' ophthalmopathy.

This clonotype was counted only a few times. The gene calls are TRBV28 and TRBJ1-2; no definite D call. Between the trimmed V and J ends, which lost 5 bases and 6 bases, there was a span of 16 bases. The germline gives CDR1 MDHEN, CDR2 SYDVKM. The CDR3 is made up of 14 amino acids. In nucleotides, the CDR3 is TGTGCCAGCAGTCTCAGAACCGCGAACCATGGCTACACCTTC. It translates to CASSLRTANHGYTF.

This clonotype was counted ten times or more. This chain uses TRBV20-1 with TRBJ2-7; D gene unclear. Trimming stripped 0 bases from V and 3 bases from J, with 12 bases between. The CDR3 is 14 residues long. Germline lookup yields CDR1 DFQATT and CDR2 SNEGSKA (reference sequence). The CDR3 here is CSAREPGQHYEQYF. CDR3 sequence (DNA): TGCAGTGCTAGAGAACCGGGCCAGCACTACGAGCAGTACTTC.

This clonotype showed up just a few times. The rearrangement joins TRBV29-1 to TRBJ2-2; the match to TRBD1 covers 8 bases. V shed 4 bases and J 6 bases; nucleotides not matched to a gene: 4. CDR3 length equals 13 residues. In germline, CDR1 is SQVTM, CDR2 ANQGSEA. The CDR3 DNA sequence: TGCAGCGTTGTACCGACAGGGGCCGGGGAGCTGTTTTTT. Its translation is CSVVPTGAGELFF.

This clonotype was detected many times. The chain links TRBV3-1 to TRBJ2-7; TRBD1 might be the D (5 bases). From germline, CDR1 is LGHDT and CDR2 YNNKEL (reference sequence). The V end was cut by 4 bases, the J end by 6 bases, with 13 bases between. This CDR3 region has 13 residues. The CDR3, as DNA: TGTGCCAGCAGCCGGTTTCAGGGTGGCGAGCAGTACTTC. Translation: CASSRFQGGEQYF.

This clonotype was picked up many times. The chain employs TRBV20-1 and TRBJ2-3; D is ambiguous. Germline CDR1 reads DFQATT; CDR2 reads SNEGSKA (reference sequence). CDR3 size: 14 residues. V dropped 1 base and J dropped 2 bases, with 10 bases sitting between them. The CDR3, as DNA: TGCAGTGCTAGAGTACCGGGTTACACAGATACGCAGTATTTT. This translates into CSARVPGYTDTQYF.

The chain recombines TRBV3-1 with TRBJ2-2; 7 bases map to TRBD1. The CDR3 consists of 15 residues. Germline-derived CDR1 and CDR2 are LGHDT and YNNKEL (reference sequence). Unmatched junction bases numbered 7, after V lost 3 bases and J lost 6 bases. CDR3 bases: TGTGCCAGCAGCCAGTACAGGGGTAGCTCCGGGGAGCTGTTTTTT. The encoded protein is CASSQYRGSSGELFF.